Listed here are 18 T cell receptor beta chains from one sample, sequenced in a study of tumor-infiltrating lymphocytes in primary liver carcinoma. The roughly 18-32 mg bulk tissue piece was not sorted before simultaneous RNA and DNA extraction. TCR beta cDNA came from about 470 ng total RNA, primed with a constant-region primer. Sequencing libraries for TCR beta derived from three nested multiplex PCR rounds that used slightly modified ARM-PCR. TRBV1-TRBV30 forward primers and a C-beta reverse primer were used in the first two PCR rounds, which each ran for 9 to 10 cycles. TCRdb passed the multiplex PCR reads through MiXCR, listing each CDR3 protein once. The sample shows tens of thousands of distinct CDR3 sequences, approximately 72% of them seen only once. Source material: liver tumor tissue from sampling region 1. Subset denoted: tumor region T1, superior pole. Receptors were obtained from a man aged 35 to 55 with primary liver carcinoma and hepatitis B virus infection.

The chain is built from TRBV4-2 and TRBJ1-1; D remains ambiguous. Germline assignment: CDR1 LGHNA and CDR2 YNFKEQ. This CDR3 has 17 residues. The V end was cut by 0 bases, the J end by 5 bases, with 19 bases between. The CDR3 sequence: CASSQEYRPGFWTEAFF. The CDR3 nucleotides are TGTGCCAGCAGCCAAGAGTACAGACCGGGATTTTGGACTGAAGCTTTCTTT.

In regard to this clonotype: It is unclear where the CDR3 begins or ends on the DNA, so no DNA is shown, and the CDR3 is as TCRdb lists it. The chain joins TRBV6-5 to TRBJ1-2. Germline V gives CDR1 MNHEY, CDR2 SVGAGI. The CDR3 totals 11 residues, both ends included. The CDR3 region is CVGLGSEGCTF.

As regards this clonotype: The CDR3 does not end in the conserved phenylalanine or tryptophan, so this is likely a read error. V is TRBV7-9 and J is TRBJ1-1; D remains ambiguous. Germline assignment: CDR1 SEHNR and CDR2 FQNEAQ (reference sequence). V was shortened by 1 base and J by 10 bases, with 13 bases between the two germline ends. The length of the CDR3 is 13 residues. The CDR3 DNA sequence: TGTGCCAGCAGCTTAGGGGCGGGCTCCGGAGCTTTCTCT. It specifies CASSLGAGSGAFS.

The sample holds many counts of this clonotype. Germline is not matched at one junction end, which may reflect a read error. This rearrangement joins TRBV11-2 to TRBJ1-2; D uncertain. Germline loops: CDR1 SGHAT, CDR2 FQNNGV. This CDR3 region has 15 residues. CDR3 nucleotides: TGTGCCAGTAGCTTAGAAGGCAGTTCCCTCTATGGCTACACCTTC. Its protein product is CASSLEGSSLYGYTF. The full variable domain, with the rest looked up from reference TRBV11-2 and TRBJ1-2, is EAGVAQSPRYKIIEKRQSVAFWCNPISGHATLYWYQQILGQGPKLLIQFQNNGVVDDSQLPKDRFSAERLKGVDSTLKIQPAKLEDSAVYLCASSLEGSSLYGYTFGSGTRLTVV.

Concerning this clonotype itself: At one end the junction does not follow the germline gene, possibly because of a read error. The chain uses TRBV13 and TRBJ2-7, with 7 bases matching TRBD2. The CDR3 is 16 amino acids. Germline V gene data show CDR1 as PRHDT and CDR2 as FYEKMQ (reference sequence). The CDR3 DNA follows: TGCGCCAGCAGCCAGCGGACTAGTCAGAGGTCCTACAAGCAGTACTTC. It translates to CASSQRTSQRSYKQYF.

Note on this clonotype: The junction shows a germline mismatch at one end, possibly a read error. The V and J genes are TRBV11-2 and TRBJ2-7; a possible D gene is TRBD2 (6 bases). Germline values: CDR1 SGHAT, CDR2 FQNNGV. There are 13 residues in the CDR3. This chain's CDR3 is CGSSFGGASEQCF. For the CDR3, the DNA is TGTGGCAGCAGCTTCGGAGGGGCTAGCGAGCAGTGTTTC. The full variable domain, completed using reference TRBV11-2 and TRBJ2-7, is EAGVAQSPRYKIIEKRQSVAFWCNPISGHATLYWYQQILGQGPKLLIQFQNNGVVDDSQLPKDRFSAERLKGVDSTLKIQPAKLEDSAVYLCGSSFGGASEQCFGPGTRLTVT.

Sample share makes this clonotype medium-sized (0.01 to 0.1%). V usage is TRBV5-5 and J usage is TRBJ2-1; D gene unclear. There are 15 residues in the CDR3. The V and J ends lost 5 bases and 4 bases respectively, with 16 bases between them. The germline V gene encodes CDR1 SGHKS and CDR2 YYEKEE (reference sequence). This CDR3 is CASSLDFPPYNEQFF. The CDR3 region has the DNA TGTGCCAGCAGTCTTGACTTTCCCCCGTACAATGAGCAGTTCTTC.

The chain uses TRBV6-5 and TRBJ2-1, with D hard to call. V dropped 8 bases and J dropped 2 bases, with 10 bases sitting between them. Germline V gene sequence: CDR1 MNHEY, CDR2 SVGAGI. This CDR3 spans 13 amino acids. The CDR3 sequence: CASRGATYNEQFF. The CDR3, as DNA: TGTGCCAGCCGCGGAGCCACCTACAATGAGCAGTTCTTC.

This clonotype has ten or more counts. The rearrangement uses TRBV11-2 and TRBJ2-1; the match to TRBD1 covers 9 bases. The germline gives CDR1 SGHAT, CDR2 FQNNGV. V was pared by 2 bases and J by 9 bases, with 14 bases of the junction left unmatched. The CDR3 consists of 17 residues. The CDR3 bases are TGTGCCAGCAGCTTAACCCACGGACAGGGGTACAGGGGTGAGCAGTTCTTC. It is translated as CASSLTHGQGYRGEQFF.

This clonotype was seen only a few times. Being one base from a much bigger clone, this may be a read error. The chain employs TRBV28 and TRBJ2-2; 11 nucleotides line up with TRBD2. This CDR3 comprises 16 residues. The germline V gene encodes CDR1 MDHEN and CDR2 SYDVKM. CDR3 sequence (DNA): TGTGACAGCCACTTAACCCGGACTAGCGGGCCCGGGGAGCTGTTTTTT. Its protein product is CDSHLTRTSGPGELFF.

The chain uses TRBV7-9 and TRBJ2-1, with D tentatively TRBD1 (5 bases). CDR1 is SEHNR and CDR2 is FQNEAQ in the germline V gene (reference sequence). CDR3 length: 17 residues. V gave up 2 bases and J gave up 7 bases, with 21 bases separating them. CDR3 sequence (DNA): TGTGCCAGCAGCTTACCATATCAGGGATCCAAAACAAATGAGCAGTTCTTC. Protein product: CASSLPYQGSKTNEQFF.

As to this clonotype: A much more abundant neighbour one base away suggests this may be a read error. The CDR3 DNA reads as TGTGCCAGCAGTGGGACAGGGGGTGCTCAGCCCCAGGATTTT. Translation: CASSGTGGAQPQDF. This rearrangement joins TRBV2 to TRBJ1-5, with 10 bases matching TRBD1. CDR3 size: 14 residues. Germline V gene lookup returns CDR1 SNHLY and CDR2 FYNNEI.

The chain combines TRBV5-1 with TRBJ2-1, with 9 nucleotides matching TRBD2. The CDR3 loop spans 18 amino acids. The germline gives CDR1 SGHRS, CDR2 YFSETQ. The J segment lost 5 bases and the V segment lost 0 bases, leaving 12 bases of the junction unmatched. CDR3 sequence: CASSLDDSGSTSHNEQFF. CDR3 in DNA: TGCGCCAGCAGCTTGGACGATAGCGGGAGTACGTCCCACAATGAGCAGTTCTTC. The full variable domain, its missing parts supplied by reference TRBV5-1 and TRBJ2-1, is KAGVTQTPRYLIKTRGQQVTLSCSPISGHRSVSWYQQTPGQGLQFLFEYFSETQRNKGNFPGRFSGRQFSNSRSEMNVSTLELGDSALYLCASSLDDSGSTSHNEQFFGPGTRLTVL.

Regarding this clonotype: The conserved phenylalanine or tryptophan normally closing the CDR3 is absent here, so this likely arose from a read error. The gene calls are TRBV4-3 and TRBJ2-2; D is possibly TRBD1 or TRBD2 (5 bases each). In germline, CDR1 is LGHNA, CDR2 YSLEER. The CDR3 has 16 residues. For the CDR3, the DNA is TGCGCCAGAAGCCAAAACCCAGAAGGAAACCCCGGGGACCTGTTTTTA. Its translation: CARSQNPEGNPGDLFL.

Concerning this clonotype: A much larger clone differs by one base, so this may be a read error. The CDR3: CSANPVAATNSPLQF. In DNA, the CDR3 is TGCAGTGCTAACCCCGTGGCGGCTACTAATTCACCCCTCCAATTT. The chain recombines TRBV20-1 with TRBJ1-6; D gene unclear. The germline V gene encodes CDR1 DFQATT and CDR2 SNEGSKA (reference sequence). There are 15 residues in the CDR3.

This clonotype was observed at least ten times. The chain couples TRBV4-1 to TRBJ2-7; 9 bases align to TRBD2. The CDR3 has 15 residues. The germline gives CDR1 MGHRA, CDR2 YSYEKL. V lost 4 bases to trimming and J lost 6 bases; unmatched junction nucleotides: 10. The CDR3 reads CASSPSGIGTSEQYF. The CDR3 nucleotides are TGCGCCAGCAGCCCTAGCGGGATAGGGACCTCCGAGCAGTACTTC.

As for this clonotype: One end of the junction is discordant with germline, which a read error may explain. The gene calls are TRBV11-3 and TRBJ2-3, with no clear D. CDR3 length: 14 residues. Germline V lookup: CDR1 SGHNT, CDR2 YENEEA. CDR3 bases: TGTGTCAGCAGTTTACGTCAAGCACCAGATACGCAGTATTTT. Amino acids: CVSSLRQAPDTQYF.

For this clonotype: Being one base from a much bigger clone, this may be a read error. As the CDR3 is not closed by the conserved phenylalanine or tryptophan, this likely results from a read error. CDR3: CASSSPLGTVDQETQYS. The CDR3 DNA reads as TGTGCCAGCAGCTCTCCTTTGGGGACAGTAGACCAAGAGACCCAGTACTCC. V is TRBV7-2 and J is TRBJ2-5; the match to TRBD1 covers 7 bases. The CDR3 runs 17 residues. V gave up 4 bases and J gave up 0 bases; unmatched junction bases: 11. From germline, CDR1 is SGHTA and CDR2 FQGNSA.